This T cell receptor beta chain appears in the sequencing data of a study of blood T cells in healthy people across ages. Findings of the study overall: Per-million-T-cell TCR beta diversity fell roughly linearly with age.

Together with a sample-barcoded 5' primer, a J-beta primer mix was included in a second PCR lasting roughly 6 to 12 cycles. A template-switch adaptor with 12 random nucleotides tagged each cDNA molecule. Paired-end reads containing CDR3 totaled no fewer than 3 million for each sample. Each CDR3 protein is one row after TCRdb ran MiXCR on the 5' RACE reads. Among roughly 1,500,000 distinct CDR3 sequences listed, roughly 45% were seen once. This CDR3 region has 18 residues. Looked up from germline, CDR1 is MDHEN and CDR2 is SYDVKM. Trimming cost V 3 bases and J 0 bases, with 18 bases left between them. This clonotype has more than one count but fewer than ten. Its cognate antigen is unknown.

The chain carries TRBV28 and TRBJ2-1; D assignment may be TRBD1 or TRBD2 (5 bases each). The source of this sequence is a woman aged 18-35 years in good health. Sequenced: blood. The CDR3 DNA follows: TGTGCCAGCAGTTTTCCTACGGGACGGCAGAGCTCCTACAATGAGCAGTTCTTC. Translation gives CASSFPTGRQSSYNEQFF.